This entry lists 14 T cell receptor beta chains sequenced from one sample in a study of CD8 T cells in Susac syndrome. RNA amounts of roughly 0.5 to 1 ug underwent reverse transcription with random hexamers. From the immunoSEQ multiplex PCR reads, TCRdb called clonotypes with MiXCR, one entry per CDR3 protein. The sample has 100,000 or so distinct CDR3 sequences; around 96% are singletons. The sequencing sample was made of CD8+ T cells from PBMCs. The receptors derive from a human donor with Susac syndrome.

This chain connects TRBV18 to TRBJ1-1; D ambiguous. The CDR3 is 13 residues long. V was cut by 2 bases and J by 11 bases, with 15 bases left in between. The germline CDR1 and CDR2 sequences are KGHSH and LQKENI. The DNA of the CDR3 is TGTGCCAGCTCACCAAAGGGCGAGGGTGAGGCTTTCTTT. Translation: CASSPKGEGEAFF.

This chain links TRBV12-3 or TRBV12-4 with TRBJ1-2; 7 bases line up with TRBD1. Trimming took 4 bases from V and 4 from J; bases not matched to a gene: 3. The CDR3 loop spans 13 amino acids. The CDR3 DNA reads TGTGCCAGCAGTTACAGGGGAGCCTATGGCTACACCTTC. Its protein is CASSYRGAYGYTF.

The chain employs TRBV5-6 and TRBJ2-7, with 7 bases that match TRBD2. The length of the CDR3 is 12 residues. Germline assignment: CDR1 SGHDT and CDR2 YYEEEE. Unmatched junction bases numbered 0, after V lost 1 base and J lost 5 bases. The CDR3 DNA is TGTGCCAGCAGCTTGCTAGCGGACGAGCAGTACTTC. Amino acid sequence: CASSLLADEQYF.

This sequence joins TRBV11-2 and TRBJ2-5; D might be TRBD1 or TRBD2, each matching 5 bases. Between the trimmed V and J ends, which lost 1 base and 2 bases, there was a span of 14 bases. Germline V gives CDR1 SGHAT, CDR2 FQNNGV. CDR3 size: 16 residues. Written as DNA, the CDR3 is TGTGCCAGCAGCTTAGGGGACGGTGGGGATCAAGAGACCCAGTACTTC. This gives the protein CASSLGDGGDQETQYF.

This chain links TRBV7-9 with TRBJ2-7, with TRBD2 as a possible D gene (6 bases). The V end was cut by 0 bases, the J end by 4 bases, with 19 bases between. CDR1 is SEHNR, CDR2 FQNEAQ, per germline (reference sequence). CDR3 length: 17 amino acids. CDR3 bases: TGTGCCAGCAGCTTAGCTAGGGAGAGCCATGGAGGGTACGAGCAGTACTTC. This sequence encodes CASSLARESHGGYEQYF.

The chain uses TRBV4-1 and TRBJ2-5; TRBD2 agrees at 7 bases. This CDR3 is 15 amino acids long. Per germline, CDR1 MGHRA and CDR2 YSYEKL. Unmatched junction bases numbered 4, after V lost 0 bases and J lost 3 bases. The CDR3 region is CASSQDGGVEETQYF. In DNA, the CDR3 is TGCGCCAGCAGCCAAGATGGGGGGGTTGAAGAGACCCAGTACTTC.

The chain combines TRBV6-5 with TRBJ2-5, with 7 nucleotides matching TRBD1. This CDR3 is 14 amino acids long. With 6 bases clipped from V and 3 bases from J, the junction kept 7 bases outside the gene matches. CDR1 is MNHEY and CDR2 is SVGAGI in the germline V gene. CDR3 sequence: CASRFGQVEETQYF. The CDR3 DNA is TGTGCCAGCAGATTCGGACAGGTCGAAGAGACCCAGTACTTC.

The rearrangement joins TRBV7-6 to TRBJ2-3; no clear D gene. The V gene's germline CDR1 is SGHVS and CDR2 FNYEAQ. This CDR3 has 14 amino acids. V was cut by 5 bases and J by 3 bases, with 12 bases left in between. The CDR3 nucleotides read TGTGCCAGCAGCCCCAGACTGAATACAGATACGCAGTATTTT. It codes for CASSPRLNTDTQYF. The entire variable domain, with the rest obtained from reference TRBV7-6 and TRBJ2-3, is as follows: GAGVSQSPRYKVTKRGQDVALRCDPISGHVSLYWYRQALGQGPEFLTYFNYEAQQDKSGLPNDRFSAERPEGSISTLTIQRTEQRDSAMYRCASSPRLNTDTQYFGPGTRLTVL.

This clonotype was picked up one time. The chain combines TRBV20-1 with TRBJ2-7; TRBD2 matches at 10 bases. V gave up 5 bases and J gave up 6 bases; unmatched junction bases: 1. This CDR3 spans 11 amino acids. The germline gives CDR1 DFQATT, CDR2 SNEGSKA (reference sequence). The DNA of the CDR3 is TGCAGTGCTCGGACTAGCGGCGAGCAGTACTTC. Its translation: CSARTSGEQYF.

This sequence joins TRBV2 and TRBJ1-5; D might be TRBD1 (6 bases). This CDR3 spans 12 amino acids. Trimming left V 6 bases short and J 15 bases short, with 18 bases between. The germline V gene has CDR1 SNHLY and CDR2 FYNNEI. The CDR3 region has the DNA TGTGCCAGCAGGAACTCTGGACAGCCTCCGCATTTT. Translated, it gives CASRNSGQPPHF.

The genes are TRBV15 and TRBJ1-6; D is perhaps TRBD1 (5 bases). CDR1 LNHNV and CDR2 YYDKDF come from the germline V gene (reference sequence). The V gene lost 3 bases and the J gene lost 3 bases, with 9 bases spanning the gap. CDR3 length equals 15 residues. The CDR3 DNA sequence: TGTGCCACCAGCAGGACCAGGGACTATAATTCACCCCTCCACTTT. Translated: CATSRTRDYNSPLHF.

J is TRBJ2-5 and V is TRBV7-9, with D hard to call. With 3 bases removed from V and 4 bases from J, the gap between germline ends came to 6 bases. Germline V gene lookup returns CDR1 SEHNR and CDR2 FQNEAQ (reference sequence). The CDR3 loop spans 12 amino acids. The CDR3 is CASSFSGETQYF. The CDR3 nucleotides read TGTGCCAGCAGCTTTTCTGGAGAGACCCAGTACTTC.

The chain employs TRBV4-1 and TRBJ2-3, with D uncertain. This CDR3 is built from 14 residues. Trimming left V 0 bases short and J 7 bases short, with 11 bases between. In germline, CDR1 is MGHRA, CDR2 YSYEKL. The CDR3 nucleotides are TGCGCCAGCAGCCAAGAGTTGGGTGGTAATACGCAGTATTTT. This sequence encodes CASSQELGGNTQYF.

This chain uses TRBV29-1 with TRBJ2-7; the D gene could be TRBD1 or TRBD2 (5 bases each). There are 14 residues in the CDR3. CDR1 and CDR2 (germline): SQVTM, ANQGSEA. V gave up 4 bases and J gave up 3 bases, with 16 bases separating them. The CDR3 sequence is CSVVGTTGDYEQYF. In nucleotides, the CDR3 is TGCAGCGTTGTGGGGACGACCGGCGACTACGAGCAGTACTTC.